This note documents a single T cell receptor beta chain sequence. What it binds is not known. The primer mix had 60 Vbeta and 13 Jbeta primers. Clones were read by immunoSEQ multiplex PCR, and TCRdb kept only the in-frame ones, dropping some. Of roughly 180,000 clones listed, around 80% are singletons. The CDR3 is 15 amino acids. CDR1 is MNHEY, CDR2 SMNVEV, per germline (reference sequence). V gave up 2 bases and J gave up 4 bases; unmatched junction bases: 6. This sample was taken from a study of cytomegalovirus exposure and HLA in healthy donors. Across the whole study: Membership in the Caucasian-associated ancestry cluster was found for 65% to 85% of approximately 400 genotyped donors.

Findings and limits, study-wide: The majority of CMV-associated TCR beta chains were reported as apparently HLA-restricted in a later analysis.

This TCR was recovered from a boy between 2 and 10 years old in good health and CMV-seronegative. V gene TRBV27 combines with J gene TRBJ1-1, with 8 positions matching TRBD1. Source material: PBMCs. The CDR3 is CASSLVQGAGTEAFF. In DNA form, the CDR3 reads TGTGCCAGCAGTTTAGTTCAGGGGGCCGGCACTGAAGCTTTCTTT.